This passage covers 5 T cell receptor beta chains from one sample sequenced in a study of post-analysis software for immune sequencing data. Findings of the study overall: In patients, TRBV5-6, TRBV5-1 and TRBV20-1 belonged to five TRBV segments found more frequently than in controls.

The antigens these receptors bind are not known. Prepared libraries of TCR beta cDNA carried unique molecular identifiers. Via MiXCR, TCRdb re-called the PCR reads, giving one row per CDR3 protein. The data show around 400,000 distinct CDR3 sequences, over 30% seen once. Sequencing was performed on blood. The receptors derive from a girl aged 2-9 years with multiple sclerosis.

This clonotype turned up a few times. CDR3 amino acids: CASSHPGGRARNEQFF. In DNA, the CDR3 is TGTGCCAGCAGCCATCCGGGGGGGAGGGCCAGGAATGAGCAGTTCTTC. This chain uses TRBV4-2 with TRBJ2-1; 8 bases fit TRBD2. Germline-derived CDR1 and CDR2 are LGHNA and YNFKEQ. CDR3 length: 16 residues. Trimming cost V 3 bases and J 7 bases; bases outside gene matches: 11.

This clonotype was seen just once. The junction shows a germline mismatch at one end, possibly a read error. The chain joins TRBV5-5 to TRBJ1-2; TRBD1 matches 8 bases. This CDR3 comprises 16 residues. Germline loops: CDR1 SGHKS, CDR2 YYEKEE (reference sequence). CDR3 sequence (DNA): TGTACCAGCAGCTTGTTACCGACAGGGGTTAACTATGGCTACACCTTC. This gives the protein CTSSLLPTGVNYGYTF.

This clonotype was seen only once. J is TRBJ1-1 and V is TRBV7-9; 9 positions match TRBD1. V gave up 4 bases and J gave up 7 bases; unmatched junction bases: 16. Per the germline V gene, CDR1 is SEHNR and CDR2 is FQNEAQ (reference sequence). This CDR3 region has 17 residues. The CDR3 coding sequence is TGTGCCAGCAGCTATAAGAAACCGGGACAGGGTACGGGTGAAGCTTTCTTT. Translating it yields CASSYKKPGQGTGEAFF.

This clonotype has just a few counts. J is TRBJ2-3 and V is TRBV5-1; D is undetermined. The CDR3 covers 15 residues. Germline CDR1 SGHRS, CDR2 YFSETQ. The V and J ends lost 1 base and 6 bases respectively, with 15 bases between them. CDR3 sequence: CASSLTDRRSDTQYF. In nucleotides, the CDR3 is TGCGCCAGCAGCTTGACCGACCGGCGGAGCGATACGCAGTATTTT.

The rearrangement uses TRBV6-1 and TRBJ1-1; tentative D call: TRBD1 (6 bases). This CDR3 has 13 amino acids. Trimming cost V 7 bases and J 1 base, with 10 bases left between them. Germline CDR1 and CDR2: MNHNS and SASEGT. The CDR3 is CASIRTANTEAFF. Written as DNA, the CDR3 is TGTGCCAGCATTAGGACAGCGAACACTGAAGCTTTCTTT.